A selection of T cell receptor beta chains follows, all from one sample in a study of naive and memory T cell subsets. TCRdb itself ran the 5' RACE reads through MiXCR, one entry per CDR3 protein. The top ten hold approximately 21% of the sample, which has about 62,000 distinct CDR3 sequences, approximately 8% seen once. The receptors come from a female donor in good health. The CDR3 runs from the conserved cysteine through the conserved F or W. Fields, in order: V gene, J gene, clone size, D gene, CDR3 protein, CDR3 DNA. The D gene is left open where the match is weak. Where a row states a size, it is once, few, many or the class of an expanded clone; other rows omit it.

TRBV27,TRBJ1-1,few,-,CASSLQPGGTEAFF,TGTGCCAGCAGTCTCCAACCGGGGGGGACTGAAGCTTTCTTT
TRBV13,TRBJ2-1,-,-,CASSPPLAPSYNEQFF,TGTGCCAGCAGCCCCCCCCTGGCCCCCTCCTACAATGAGCAGTTCTTC
TRBV7-8,TRBJ2-7,-,-,CASSTGTLVRDEQYF,TGTGCCAGCAGCACCGGGACCCTAGTAAGAGACGAGCAGTACTTC
TRBV19,TRBJ1-5,few,-,CASVTGSNQPQHF,TGTGCCAGTGTTACGGGTAGCAATCAGCCCCAGCATTTT
TRBV9,TRBJ2-1,many,TRBD2,CASSVNSGDFNEQFF,TGTGCCAGCAGCGTAAATAGCGGGGACTTCAATGAGCAGTTCTTC
TRBV28,TRBJ1-3,-,-,CASNWASGNTIYF,TGTGCCAGCAATTGGGCCTCTGGAAACACCATATATTTT
TRBV28,TRBJ2-1,few,TRBD2,CASRTEGGLSSGTLRYNEQFF,TGTGCCAGCAGGACCGAAGGGGGTTTATCTAGCGGGACCTTAAGATACAATGAGCAGTTCTTC
TRBV5-1,TRBJ2-5,few,-,CASSVGAGREETQYF,TGCGCCAGCAGTGTGGGCGCCGGGCGAGAGGAGACCCAGTACTTC
TRBV5-1,TRBJ1-2,many,-,CASRLDGLNYGYTF,TGCGCCAGCAGACTGGACGGACTTAACTATGGCTACACCTTC
TRBV10-1,TRBJ2-7,-,-,CASPEGSKGTARKTYEQYF,TGCGCCAGCCCCGAGGGATCCAAGGGCACAGCGAGGAAGACCTACGAGCAGTACTTC
TRBV28,TRBJ2-1,few,TRBD2,CASTKLAGGYNEQFF,TGTGCCAGCACCAAACTAGCGGGAGGCTACAATGAGCAGTTCTTC
TRBV6-5,TRBJ1-5,-,TRBD1,CASSRDRGSNQPQHF,TGTGCCAGCAGCCGGGACAGGGGAAGCAATCAGCCCCAGCATTTT
TRBV28,TRBJ2-3,many,-,CASDVGDTQYF,TGTGCCAGCGATGTTGGAGATACGCAGTATTTT
TRBV5-1,TRBJ1-1,few,-,CASSGGTRTLNTEAFF,TGCGCCAGCAGCGGGGGGACGAGAACCTTGAACACTGAAGCTTTCTTT
TRBV19,TRBJ1-5,many,-,CASTWGNNQPQHF,TGTGCCAGTACCTGGGGGAACAATCAGCCCCAGCATTTT
TRBV27,TRBJ2-5,few,TRBD2,CASSLASGRKGTQYF,TGTGCCAGCAGTTTAGCGAGCGGGAGGAAGGGGACCCAGTACTTC
TRBV6-4,TRBJ2-3,-,TRBD2,CASSASAGDTDTQYF,TGTGCCAGCAGTGCCTCAGCGGGGGACACAGATACGCAGTATTTT
TRBV6-6,TRBJ2-3,few,-,CASTRNQADTQYF,TGTGCCAGCACCAGGAACCAAGCCGATACGCAGTATTTT
TRBV18,TRBJ2-3,few,-,CASSPGRRHTDTQYF,TGTGCCAGCTCACCGGGACGGAGACACACAGATACGCAGTATTTT
TRBV28,TRBJ1-1,many,-,CASSEQDTEAFF,TGTGCCAGCAGTGAACAGGACACTGAAGCTTTCTTT
TRBV27,TRBJ2-1,many,TRBD1,CASSLRGQVYNEQFF,TGTGCCAGCAGTTTGAGGGGACAGGTATACAATGAGCAGTTCTTC
TRBV20-1,TRBJ1-1,many,-,CSASPGHMNTEAFF,TGCAGTGCTAGCCCAGGGCACATGAACACTGAAGCCTTCTTT
TRBV7-9,TRBJ1-5,few,-,CASSDEAYSNQPQHF,TGTGCCAGCAGCGATGAGGCCTATAGCAATCAGCCCCAGCATTTT
TRBV11-2,TRBJ2-7,-,-,CASSLIGQFYEQYF,TGTGCCAGCAGCTTAATCGGACAATTCTACGAGCAGTACTTC
TRBV9,TRBJ2-2,few,-,CASSVGLVGTNTGELFF,TGTGCCAGCAGCGTAGGATTGGTCGGGACTAACACCGGGGAGCTGTTTTTT
TRBV29-1,TRBJ2-2,-,-,CSVERQLNTGELFF,TGCAGCGTTGAAAGACAGCTAAACACCGGGGAGCTGTTTTTT
TRBV19,TRBJ1-1,few,-,CASSIFGQTINTEAFF,TGTGCCAGTAGTATATTCGGACAGACTATAAACACTGAAGCTTTCTTT
TRBV20-1,TRBJ2-1,many,-,CSASSWRSYNEQFF,TGCAGTGCTAGTAGCTGGAGATCCTACAATGAGCAGTTCTTC
TRBV4-2,TRBJ2-5,few,TRBD1,CASSQQDRGRETQYF,TGTGCCAGCAGCCAGCAGGACAGGGGGCGGGAGACCCAGTACTTC
TRBV27,TRBJ1-2,few,-,CASSLFRTGGYTF,TGTGCCAGCAGTTTATTCCGCACTGGGGGCTACACCTTC
TRBV5-1,TRBJ2-5,few,-,CASSLFPRFSSETQYF,TGCGCCAGCAGCTTGTTTCCCCGATTCTCGTCAGAGACCCAGTACTTC
TRBV27,TRBJ1-4,few,-,CASSFRGEKLFF,TGTGCCAGCAGTTTTAGAGGTGAAAAACTGTTTTTT
TRBV7-9,TRBJ2-7,-,TRBD1,CASSASLQGYEQYF,TGTGCCAGCAGCGCGAGCCTACAGGGGTACGAGCAGTACTTC
TRBV9,TRBJ1-6,few,-,CASSVGLSAGANSPLHF,TGTGCCAGCAGCGTAGGTCTCTCCGCGGGGGCTAATTCACCCCTCCACTTT
TRBV12-3/TRBV12-4,TRBJ2-7,few,-,CASSLRGDGSYEQYF,TGTGCCAGCAGTTTACGAGGGGACGGGTCCTACGAGCAGTACTTC
TRBV4-1,TRBJ2-1,many,-,CASSQDHPIKVEQFF,TGCGCCAGCAGCCAAGATCACCCAATAAAGGTGGAGCAGTTCTTC
TRBV29-1,TRBJ2-3,-,-,CSSGAGRGDTQYF,TGCAGCTCAGGGGCAGGGCGAGGAGATACGCAGTATTTT
TRBV6-2/TRBV6-3,TRBJ2-1,few,-,CASKVRGGAKNEQFF,TGTGCCAGCAAAGTACGTGGGGGGGCGAAGAATGAGCAGTTCTTC
TRBV29-1,TRBJ2-2,-,-,CSAKNTGELFF,TGCAGCGCAAAGAACACCGGGGAGCTGTTTTTT
TRBV2,TRBJ1-6,few,TRBD1,CASSEIFAGGVEPLHF,TGTGCCAGCAGTGAAATCTTTGCAGGGGGCGTTGAACCCCTCCACTTT
TRBV6-5,TRBJ2-3,-,TRBD1,CASSYEAGGVDTQYF,TGTGCCAGCAGTTACGAGGCAGGGGGAGTAGATACGCAGTATTTT
TRBV6-5,TRBJ1-1,many,TRBD1,CASSMGQPNTEAFF,TGTGCCAGCAGCATGGGACAGCCTAACACTGAAGCTTTCTTT
TRBV6-6,TRBJ1-1,-,-,CASTTTVRRTEAFF,TGTGCCAGCACCACGACGGTGCGGCGGACTGAAGCTTTCTTT
TRBV7-8,TRBJ1-4,-,-,CASSLVPLNEKLFF,TGTGCCAGCAGCTTAGTACCCCTGAATGAAAAACTGTTTTTT
TRBV6-4,TRBJ2-3,-,TRBD2,CASSDGGGDTDTQYF,TGTGCCAGCAGTGACGGGGGAGGGGACACAGATACGCAGTATTTT
TRBV7-8,TRBJ1-4,few,TRBD1,CASSFWTGSAGKLFF,TGTGCCAGCAGCTTTTGGACAGGAAGCGCCGGAAAACTGTTTTTT